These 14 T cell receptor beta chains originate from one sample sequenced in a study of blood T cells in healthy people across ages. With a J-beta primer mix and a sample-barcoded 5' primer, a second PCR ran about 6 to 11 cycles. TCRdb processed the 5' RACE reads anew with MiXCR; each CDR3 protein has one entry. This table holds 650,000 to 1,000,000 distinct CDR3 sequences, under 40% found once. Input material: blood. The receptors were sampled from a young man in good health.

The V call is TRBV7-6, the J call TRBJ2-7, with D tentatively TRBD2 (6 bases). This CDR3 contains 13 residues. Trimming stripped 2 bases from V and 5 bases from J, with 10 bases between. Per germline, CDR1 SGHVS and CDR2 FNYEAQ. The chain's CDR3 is CASSLHGGHEQYF. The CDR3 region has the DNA TGTGCCAGCAGCTTACACGGGGGTCACGAGCAGTACTTC.

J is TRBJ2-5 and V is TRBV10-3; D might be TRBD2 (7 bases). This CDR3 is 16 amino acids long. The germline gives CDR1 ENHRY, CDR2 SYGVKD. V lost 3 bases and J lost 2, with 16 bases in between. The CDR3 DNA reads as TGTGCCATCAGTGAAACGGGGGGCGAGGGGCAAGAGACCCAGTACTTC. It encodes CAISETGGEGQETQYF.

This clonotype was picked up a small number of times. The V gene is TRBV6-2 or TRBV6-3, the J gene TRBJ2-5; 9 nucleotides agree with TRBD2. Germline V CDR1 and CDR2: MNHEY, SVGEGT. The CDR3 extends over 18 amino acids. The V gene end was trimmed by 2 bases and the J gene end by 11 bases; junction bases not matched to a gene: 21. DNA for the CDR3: TGTGCCAGCAGTTACGTTGCTGCGGGGGGGAGACCGTACAATGAGCAGTACTTC. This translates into CASSYVAAGGRPYNEQYF.

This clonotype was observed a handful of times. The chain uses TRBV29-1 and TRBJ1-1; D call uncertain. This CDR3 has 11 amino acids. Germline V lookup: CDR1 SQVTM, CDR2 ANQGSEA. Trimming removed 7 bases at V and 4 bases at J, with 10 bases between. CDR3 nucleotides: TGCAGCGGCATAAGCGGCACTGAAGCTTTCTTT. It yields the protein CSGISGTEAFF.

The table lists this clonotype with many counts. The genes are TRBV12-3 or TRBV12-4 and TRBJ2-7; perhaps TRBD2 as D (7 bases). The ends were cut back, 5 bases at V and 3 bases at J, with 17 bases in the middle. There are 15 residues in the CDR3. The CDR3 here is CASSAGATGGYEQYF. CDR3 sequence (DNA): TGTGCCAGCAGTGCGGGGGCTACTGGGGGCTACGAGCAGTACTTC.

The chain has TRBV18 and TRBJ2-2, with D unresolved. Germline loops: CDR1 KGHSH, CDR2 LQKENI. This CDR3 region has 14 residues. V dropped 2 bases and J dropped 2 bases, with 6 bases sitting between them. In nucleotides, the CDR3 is TGTGCCAGCTCACCATACAGTAACACCGGGGAGCTGTTTTTT. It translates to CASSPYSNTGELFF.

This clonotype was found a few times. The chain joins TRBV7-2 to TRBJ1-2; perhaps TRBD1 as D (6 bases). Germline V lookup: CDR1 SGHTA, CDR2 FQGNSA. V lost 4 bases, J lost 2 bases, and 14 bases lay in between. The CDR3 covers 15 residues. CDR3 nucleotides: TGTGCCAGCAGCTCCCAGGGACATCTAAACTATGGCTACACCTTC. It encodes CASSSQGHLNYGYTF.

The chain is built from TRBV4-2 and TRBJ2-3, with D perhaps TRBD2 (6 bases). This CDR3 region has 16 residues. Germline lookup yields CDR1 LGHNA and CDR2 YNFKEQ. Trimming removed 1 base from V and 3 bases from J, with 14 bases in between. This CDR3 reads CASSQGGRRGTDTQYF. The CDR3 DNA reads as TGTGCCAGCAGCCAAGGAGGGCGGAGGGGAACAGATACGCAGTATTTT.

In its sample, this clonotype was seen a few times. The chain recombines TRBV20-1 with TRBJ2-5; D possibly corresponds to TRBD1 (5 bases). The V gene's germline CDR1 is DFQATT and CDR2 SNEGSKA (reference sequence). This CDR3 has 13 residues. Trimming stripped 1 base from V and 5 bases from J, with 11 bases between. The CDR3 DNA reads TGCAGTGCTAGAGTGGGCAGGGCTGAGACCCAGTACTTC. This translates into CSARVGRAETQYF.

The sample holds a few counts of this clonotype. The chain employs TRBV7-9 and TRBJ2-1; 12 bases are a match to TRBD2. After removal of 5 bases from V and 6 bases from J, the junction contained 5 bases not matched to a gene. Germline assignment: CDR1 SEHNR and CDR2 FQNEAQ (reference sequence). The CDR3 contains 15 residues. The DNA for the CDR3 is TGTGCCAGCAGCCCACGACTAGCGGGGGTCAATGAGCAGTTCTTC. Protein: CASSPRLAGVNEQFF.

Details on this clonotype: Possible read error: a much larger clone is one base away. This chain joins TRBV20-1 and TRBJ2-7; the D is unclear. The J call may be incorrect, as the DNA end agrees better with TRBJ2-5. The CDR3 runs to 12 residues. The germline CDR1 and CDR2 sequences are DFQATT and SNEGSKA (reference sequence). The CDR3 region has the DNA TGCAGTGCTAGGGGCCCTGGAGAGACCCAGTACTTC. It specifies CSARGPGETQYF.

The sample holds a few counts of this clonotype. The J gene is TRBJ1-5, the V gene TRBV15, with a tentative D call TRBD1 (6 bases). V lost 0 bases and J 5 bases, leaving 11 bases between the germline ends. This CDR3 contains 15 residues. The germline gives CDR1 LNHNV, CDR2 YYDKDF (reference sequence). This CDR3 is CATSRDKGGDQPQHF. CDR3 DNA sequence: TGTGCCACCAGCAGAGATAAGGGGGGAGATCAGCCCCAGCATTTT. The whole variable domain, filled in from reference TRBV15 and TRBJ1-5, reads DAMVIQNPRYQVTQFGKPVTLSCSQTLNHNVMYWYQQKSSQAPKLLFHYYDKDFNNEADTPDNFQSRRPNTSFCFLDIRSPGLGDTAMYLCATSRDKGGDQPQHFGDGTRLSIL.

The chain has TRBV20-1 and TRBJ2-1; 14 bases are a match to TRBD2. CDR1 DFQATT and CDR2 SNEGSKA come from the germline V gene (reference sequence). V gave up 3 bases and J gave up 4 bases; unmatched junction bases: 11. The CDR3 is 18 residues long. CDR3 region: CSASYLGLAGVIYNEQFF. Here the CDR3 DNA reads TGCAGTGCTAGCTACCTGGGACTAGCGGGGGTAATATACAATGAGCAGTTCTTC.

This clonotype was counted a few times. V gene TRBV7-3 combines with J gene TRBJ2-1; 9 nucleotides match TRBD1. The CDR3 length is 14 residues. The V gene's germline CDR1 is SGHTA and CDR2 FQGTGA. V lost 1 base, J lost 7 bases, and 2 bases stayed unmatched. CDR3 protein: CASSLNRGPNEQFF. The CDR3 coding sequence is TGTGCCAGCAGCTTAAACAGGGGGCCAAATGAGCAGTTCTTC.